The T cell receptor (beta chain) described here comes from a study of blood T cell repertoires in COVID-19. Turning to the study itself: Donors in the United States, Italy and Spain gave samples during acute or convalescent COVID-19.

Using immunoSEQ multiplex PCR, the repertoire was profiled, and TCRdb retains in-frame clones only, with some absent. This sample has approximately 200,000 clones; roughly 84% occur once, and the top ten carry 2% to 2.5%. This TCR derives from a woman in her sixties or seventies with acute or convalescent COVID-19. Material: peripheral blood.

The CDR3 here is CASSQGVGYTF. The CDR3, as DNA: TGTGCCAGCAGCCAGGGGGTTGGCTACACCTTC. This sequence joins TRBV6-2 or TRBV6-3 and TRBJ1-2; 7 nucleotides agree with TRBD1. V was pared by 6 bases and J by 7 bases, with 2 bases of the junction left unmatched. The germline V gene encodes CDR1 MNHEY and CDR2 SVGEGT. There are 11 residues in the CDR3.